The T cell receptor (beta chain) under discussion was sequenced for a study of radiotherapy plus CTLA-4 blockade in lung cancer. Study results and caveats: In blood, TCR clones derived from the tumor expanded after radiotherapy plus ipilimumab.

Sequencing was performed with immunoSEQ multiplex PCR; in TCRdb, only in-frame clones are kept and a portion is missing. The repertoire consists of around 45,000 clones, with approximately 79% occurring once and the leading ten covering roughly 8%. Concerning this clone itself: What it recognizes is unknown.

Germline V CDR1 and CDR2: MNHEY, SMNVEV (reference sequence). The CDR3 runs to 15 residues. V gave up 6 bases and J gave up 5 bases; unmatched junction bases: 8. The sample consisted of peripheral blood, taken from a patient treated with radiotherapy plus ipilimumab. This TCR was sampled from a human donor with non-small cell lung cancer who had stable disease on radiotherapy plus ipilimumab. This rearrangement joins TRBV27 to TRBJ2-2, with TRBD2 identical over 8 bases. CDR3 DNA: TGTGCCAGCAGACCTCTGCGCGGGGGGACCGGGGAGCTGTTTTTT. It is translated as CASRPLRGGTGELFF.